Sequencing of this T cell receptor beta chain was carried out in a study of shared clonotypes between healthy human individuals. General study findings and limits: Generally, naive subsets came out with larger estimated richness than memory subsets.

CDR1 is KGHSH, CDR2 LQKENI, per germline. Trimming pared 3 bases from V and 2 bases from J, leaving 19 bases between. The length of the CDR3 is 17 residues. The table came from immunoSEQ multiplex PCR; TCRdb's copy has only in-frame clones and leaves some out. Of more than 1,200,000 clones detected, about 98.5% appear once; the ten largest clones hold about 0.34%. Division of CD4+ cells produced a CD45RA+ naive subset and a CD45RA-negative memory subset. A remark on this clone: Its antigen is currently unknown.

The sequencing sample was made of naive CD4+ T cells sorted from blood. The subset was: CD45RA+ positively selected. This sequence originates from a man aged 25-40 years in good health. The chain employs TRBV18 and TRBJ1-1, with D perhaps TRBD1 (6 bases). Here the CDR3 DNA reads TGTGCCAGCTCACCCACTGACCTGACAGGCCCAAACACTGAAGCTTTCTTT. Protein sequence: CASSPTDLTGPNTEAFF.